A single sample is the source of the 25 T cell receptor beta chains below, sequenced in a study of CD8 T cells in ankylosing spondylitis. Study-wide points: It appeared that ankylosing spondylitis blood was characterized by a TCR beta motif of several highly homologous variants.

Their recognized antigens are unknown. TCRdb ran MiXCR on the 5' RACE reads and lists one entry per CDR3 protein. The sample yields over 700,000 distinct CDR3 sequences, around 19% seen once. Sequenced: blood, either unsorted or a sorted T cell fraction (not recorded which). The receptors were sampled from a male donor with ankylosing spondylitis.

This clonotype was counted only a few times. The gene calls are TRBV5-1 and TRBJ2-1, with TRBD2 identical over 7 bases. The CDR3 contains 13 residues. The junction had 8 bases not matched to a gene; V was cut back by 4 bases and J by 10 bases. The germline V gene has CDR1 SGHRS and CDR2 YFSETQ. The CDR3 loop is CASSGVVGGEQFF. The CDR3 DNA follows: TGCGCCAGCAGCGGGGTTGTCGGGGGGGAGCAGTTCTTC.

The chain employs TRBV7-9 and TRBJ2-7; D is possibly TRBD2 (5 bases). The CDR3 loop spans 13 amino acids. Trimming removed 7 bases from V and 7 bases from J, with 17 bases in between. The germline V gene has CDR1 SEHNR and CDR2 FQNEAQ (reference sequence). The CDR3 region has the DNA TGTGCCAGCACCTCGGGGAGTCTGGGAGAGCAGTACTTC. Translated, it gives CASTSGSLGEQYF.

The chain couples TRBV12-3 or TRBV12-4 to TRBJ1-2, with D tentatively TRBD1 (6 bases). The CDR3 has 14 residues. Trimming shortened V by 5 bases and J by 4 bases, and 14 bases separated the two germline ends. For the CDR3, the DNA is TGTGCCAGCAGTCCCACAGGGATTCCCTATGGCTACACCTTC. Translation: CASSPTGIPYGYTF.

The chain carries TRBV12-3 or TRBV12-4 and TRBJ2-1; possibly TRBD2 for D (6 bases). The CDR3 sequence is 17 residues long. V dropped 5 bases and J dropped 0 bases, with 17 bases sitting between them. The CDR3 DNA reads TGTGCCAGCAGTCCCCGACTAGTCGGGAGCTCCTACAATGAGCAGTTCTTC. Translated: CASSPRLVGSSYNEQFF.

There are a few counts of this clonotype. This chain links TRBV28 with TRBJ2-2; 7 bases map to TRBD2. Trimming removed 10 bases from V and 1 base from J; junction bases left unmatched: 6. Per the germline V gene, CDR1 is MDHEN and CDR2 is SYDVKM. CDR3 size: 14 residues. The CDR3 sequence is CANRAGLNTGELFF. The CDR3 nucleotides are TGTGCCAACAGAGCGGGGCTGAACACCGGGGAGCTGTTTTTT.

This CDR3 is CATSRTSSAAEAFF. For the CDR3, the DNA is TGTGCCACCAGCAGGACAAGTAGCGCTGCTGAAGCTTTCTTT. The rearrangement uses TRBV15 and TRBJ1-1; unclear D gene. The CDR3 contains 14 residues. The germline V gene encodes CDR1 LNHNV and CDR2 YYDKDF (reference sequence). The V end was cut by 3 bases, the J end by 6 bases, with 14 bases between.

The chain couples TRBV24-1 to TRBJ2-1; D is possibly TRBD2 (6 bases). V was pared by 4 bases and J by 4 bases, with 16 bases between. Germline assignment: CDR1 KGHDR and CDR2 SFDVKD. The CDR3 has 16 amino acids. The CDR3 nucleotides read TGTGCCACCAGTGAAACCGGGACTCGTGCTTACAATGAGCAGTTCTTC. Translation gives CATSETGTRAYNEQFF.

The chain has TRBV6-1 and TRBJ1-3, with TRBD1 matching over 9 bases. This CDR3 contains 18 residues. Trimming cost V 5 bases and J 6 bases; bases outside gene matches: 17. In germline, CDR1 is MNHNS, CDR2 SASEGT. In DNA, the CDR3 is TGTGCCAGCAGTAAAGGGACAGGGTGGGGACCAAGGGTAAACACCATATATTTT. Residues: CASSKGTGWGPRVNTIYF.

This clonotype was detected only a few times. The rearrangement links TRBV7-9 to TRBJ2-7, with D possibly being TRBD1 (6 bases). Germline CDR1 is SEHNR and CDR2 is FQNEAQ (reference sequence). This CDR3 is built from 16 residues. The V and J ends lost 5 bases and 2 bases respectively, with 19 bases between them. The CDR3 DNA reads as TGTGCCAGCAGCCTCGTGGGCACAGGGCTCCCCTACGAGCAGTACTTC. It encodes CASSLVGTGLPYEQYF.

The chain joins TRBV5-1 to TRBJ2-3; D is possibly TRBD2 (5 bases). Germline V gives CDR1 SGHRS, CDR2 YFSETQ. Trimming took off 3 bases at V and 0 bases at J, with 8 bases between the two ends. The length of the CDR3 is 14 residues. This CDR3 is CASSSPGSTDTQYF. CDR3 bases: TGCGCCAGCAGCTCCCCGGGAAGCACAGATACGCAGTATTTT.

This sequence joins TRBV5-1 and TRBJ1-1, with D possibly matching TRBD1 (5 bases). The CDR3 extends over 14 amino acids. CDR1 is SGHRS and CDR2 is YFSETQ in the germline V gene. V was pared by 3 bases and J by 4 bases, with 13 bases between. The DNA of the CDR3 is TGCGCCAGCAGCTCGGGACTGGGTGCCACTGAAGCTTTCTTT. Translating gives CASSSGLGATEAFF.

This clonotype was seen only a few times. The CDR3 sequence: CASSMDRRETQYF. In nucleotides, the CDR3 is TGCGCCAGCAGCATGGACAGACGAGAGACCCAGTACTTC. The J gene is TRBJ2-5, the V gene TRBV5-1, with D perhaps matching TRBD1 (6 bases). The CDR3 covers 13 residues. Trimming removed 4 bases at V and 4 bases at J, with 11 bases between. Germline loops: CDR1 SGHRS, CDR2 YFSETQ.

This clonotype showed up many times. The chain combines TRBV7-9 with TRBJ2-5; D ambiguous. Trimming took off 4 bases at V and 1 base at J, with 13 bases between the two ends. The CDR3 contains 15 residues. Germline lookup yields CDR1 SEHNR and CDR2 FQNEAQ (reference sequence). The CDR3 spells CASSSLTDTQETQYF. The CDR3 region has the DNA TGTGCCAGCAGCTCCCTAACGGATACCCAAGAGACCCAGTACTTC.

This clonotype was found a few times. The J gene is TRBJ2-2, the V gene TRBV5-5; 12 bases are shared with TRBD2. Germline CDR1 is SGHKS and CDR2 is YYEKEE (reference sequence). V dropped 3 bases and J dropped 3; count of bases not matched to a gene: 3. The CDR3 covers 16 residues. The CDR3 spells CASSSRLAGDTGELFF. CDR3 bases: TGTGCCAGCAGCTCCAGACTAGCGGGAGACACCGGGGAGCTGTTTTTT.

In its sample, this clonotype was seen a few times. The V and J genes are TRBV5-1 and TRBJ2-1; TRBD2 matches at 13 bases. With 3 bases clipped from V and 5 bases from J, the junction kept 2 bases outside the gene matches. The germline V gene encodes CDR1 SGHRS and CDR2 YFSETQ. The CDR3 sequence is 15 residues long. CDR3 loop: CASSSGLAGNNEQFF. CDR3 DNA: TGCGCCAGCAGCTCGGGACTAGCGGGGAACAATGAGCAGTTCTTC.

The rearrangement uses TRBV7-2 and TRBJ1-4; D is possibly TRBD1 (5 bases). Trimming cost V 4 bases and J 5 bases, with 14 bases left between them. This CDR3 comprises 15 residues. Germline CDR1 and CDR2: SGHTA and FQGNSA. CDR3 DNA: TGTGCCAGCAGCTGGAGGGGCGATGTGAATGAAAAACTGTTTTTT. Amino acid sequence: CASSWRGDVNEKLFF.

The CDR3: CASTSTGGGSPLHF. The CDR3 nucleotides read TGTGCCAGCACCTCGACAGGGGGTGGATCACCCCTCCACTTT. V gene TRBV3-1 combines with J gene TRBJ1-6, with 9 positions matching TRBD1. The CDR3 has 14 residues. The V and J ends lost 7 bases and 10 bases, in that order; junction bases with no gene match: 8. Germline-derived CDR1 and CDR2 are LGHDT and YNNKEL (reference sequence).

Only a few counts were recorded for this clonotype. This sequence joins TRBV4-1 and TRBJ2-1; D is undetermined. V was shortened by 0 bases and J by 0 bases, with 15 bases between the two germline ends. The length of the CDR3 is 18 residues. Germline V CDR1 and CDR2: MGHRA, YSYEKL. The CDR3 DNA reads TGCGCCAGCAGCCAAGAGGGTTTAGGGCGGCGCTCCTACAATGAGCAGTTCTTC. Protein product: CASSQEGLGRRSYNEQFF.

The chain has TRBV27 and TRBJ2-5; TRBD2 might be the D (8 bases). This CDR3 region has 18 residues. The germline V and J ends were trimmed by 5 bases and 2 bases, with 24 bases remaining between them. Germline loops: CDR1 MNHEY, CDR2 SMNVEV (reference sequence). The CDR3 sequence is CASSAPGTASGGQETQYF. The CDR3 DNA is TGTGCCAGCAGTGCACCGGGGACAGCAAGCGGGGGACAAGAGACCCAGTACTTC.

V gene TRBV4-3 combines with J gene TRBJ2-7; 13 nucleotides line up with TRBD2. Germline values: CDR1 LGHNA, CDR2 YSLEER. After removal of 0 bases from V and 5 bases from J, the junction contained 4 bases not matched to a gene. The CDR3 consists of 16 residues. The CDR3 loop is CASSQEVGLAGDEQYF. In DNA, the CDR3 is TGCGCCAGCAGCCAAGAGGTCGGACTAGCGGGAGACGAGCAGTACTTC.

The V call is TRBV4-3, the J call TRBJ1-4; 8 bases fit TRBD1. Looked up from germline, CDR1 is LGHNA and CDR2 is YSLEER. The CDR3 consists of 17 residues. V lost 0 bases, J lost 6 bases, and 9 bases stayed unmatched. The CDR3: CASSQDPYLDRDEKLFF. CDR3 sequence (DNA): TGCGCCAGCAGCCAAGATCCCTATCTGGACAGGGATGAAAAACTGTTTTTT.

The chain combines TRBV3-1 with TRBJ1-5; 7 bases map to TRBD1. The CDR3 runs 15 residues. Germline V gene lookup returns CDR1 LGHDT and CDR2 YNNKEL (reference sequence). V trimming: 0 bases; J trimming: 6 bases; junction bases outside the gene matches: 5. The CDR3 loop is CASSQDQGEAQPQHF. The CDR3 DNA sequence: TGTGCCAGCAGCCAAGATCAGGGGGAGGCTCAGCCCCAGCATTTT.

The rearrangement uses TRBV12-3 or TRBV12-4 and TRBJ2-1; D uncertain. The CDR3 is made up of 12 amino acids. V shed 6 bases and J shed 5 bases, with 8 bases lying between them. For the CDR3, the DNA is TGTGCCAGCAGGTCCAGAGACAATGAGCAGTTCTTC. It yields the protein CASRSRDNEQFF.

This clonotype has only a few counts. The rearrangement links TRBV6-2 or TRBV6-3 to TRBJ2-5; D uncertain. Looked up from germline, CDR1 is MNHEY and CDR2 is SVGEGT. CDR3 length: 12 residues. Trimming stripped 2 bases from V and 2 bases from J, with 3 bases between. The CDR3: CASSYRQETQYF. In nucleotides, the CDR3 is TGTGCCAGCAGTTACCGGCAAGAGACCCAGTACTTC.

This clonotype was counted between two and nine times. One junction end disagrees with the germline gene, perhaps due to a read error. This chain links TRBV4-2 with TRBJ1-1; a possible D gene is TRBD1 (5 bases). This CDR3 is 14 amino acids long. Germline loops: CDR1 LGHNA, CDR2 YNFKEQ. The CDR3 sequence: CASSQVSGEREQAF. The CDR3 DNA sequence: TGTGCCAGCAGCCAAGTTTCGGGGGAACGAGAACAGGCGTTT.